What follows are 5 T cell receptor beta chains derived from one specimen sequenced in a study of CD4 T cells in relation to SARS-CoV-2 and coronaviruses. Before the COVID-19 pandemic, during about 2010-2018, CD4+ T cells were taken from unexposed donors. TCRdb's table, derived via immunoSEQ multiplex PCR, lists solely in-frame clones and lacks some. The repertoire has more than 55,000 clones, roughly 89% of them found once; the top ten carry about 1.4%. What was sequenced was memory CD4+ T cells from PBMCs. These TCRs come from a human donor in good health.

The chain recombines TRBV7-2 with TRBJ2-6; the D gene is possibly TRBD1 (5 bases). This CDR3 spans 16 amino acids. V was trimmed by 5 bases and J by 2 bases, leaving 13 bases between them. Germline V gene lookup returns CDR1 SGHTA and CDR2 FQGNSA. This chain's CDR3 is CASSISRTPGANVLTF. The CDR3 nucleotides are TGTGCCAGCAGCATATCCCGGACACCTGGGGCCAACGTCCTGACTTTC.

V and J are TRBV5-4 and TRBJ2-5; maybe TRBD2 (6 bases). The CDR3 is 12 residues long. Trimming shortened V by 4 bases and J by 2 bases, and 6 bases separated the two germline ends. The germline CDR1 and CDR2 sequences are SGHNT and YYREEE (reference sequence). The CDR3 DNA sequence: TGTGCCAGCAGCCGGGGGCAAGAGACCCAGTACTTC. Translated, it gives CASSRGQETQYF.

The chain is built from TRBV24-1 and TRBJ2-1, with TRBD2 identical over 11 bases. The germline gives CDR1 KGHDR, CDR2 SFDVKD. The ends lost 5 bases at V and 2 bases at J; junction bases unmatched: 1. The CDR3 consists of 15 residues. The CDR3 DNA follows: TGTGCCACCAGTGGACTAGCGGGAACCTACAATGAGCAGTTCTTC. It encodes CATSGLAGTYNEQFF.

The chain carries TRBV28 and TRBJ2-2; D gene ambiguous. Looked up from germline, CDR1 is MDHEN and CDR2 is SYDVKM. The CDR3 length is 16 residues. Trimming removed 3 bases at V and 0 bases at J, with 11 bases between. In DNA form, the CDR3 reads TGTGCCAGCAGTTTTCGGGCGCCCTCGAACACCGGGGAGCTGTTTTTT. This translates into CASSFRAPSNTGELFF.

This sequence joins TRBV4-2 and TRBJ2-1; 7 bases match TRBD2. The CDR3 consists of 16 residues. The V segment lost 4 bases and the J segment 10 bases; nucleotides outside the gene matches: 16. Germline CDR1 is LGHNA and CDR2 is YNFKEQ. The CDR3 reads CASSPLGGSSQVEQFF. CDR3 in DNA: TGTGCCAGCAGCCCTCTCGGGGGGTCAAGCCAGGTAGAGCAGTTCTTC.